This T cell receptor beta chain was identified in a study of T cells expressing NK-cell markers. Study observations and caveats: Leadership of the CD3+CD56-NKG2C+ fraction also belonged to these clonotypes in four donors.

This CDR3 is 13 amino acids long. Germline CDR1 reads LNHDA; CDR2 reads SQIVND (reference sequence). With UMIs, 5'RACE template switching was used to make TCR beta cDNA. TCRdb re-analyzed the 5' RACE reads; it lists each CDR3 protein once, without DNA. Listed are 150,000 to 180,000 distinct CDR3 sequences; 37% falls within the top ten. Comments on this clonotype: The antigen remains unidentified.

Specimen: blood T cells: a sorted CD56 or NKG2C T cell subset, CD4+ or CD8+ T cells, or bulk PBMC T cells (not recorded which). The chain couples TRBV19 to TRBJ2-5; TCRdb reports TRBD1, a call that lacks DNA to check it against. The clonotype originates from a woman aged 45-60 years in good health. The CDR3: CASGAAQQETQYF.